The clone carrying this T cell receptor beta chain came up a few times. The antigen remains undetermined. The record originates from a study of HIV-infected children after antiretroviral therapy interruption. General study points: Some non-naive CD45RA+ T cells might be present among sorted naive cells.

A 3' RACE protocol on RNA, with unique molecular identifiers, produced the TCR library. TCRdb re-analysed the 3' RACE reads in MiXCR, keeping a single row per CDR3 protein. This table holds about 37,000 distinct CDR3 sequences, less than 8.5% found once. The CDR3 consists of 13 residues. Trimming removed 0 bases from V and 5 bases from J, with 7 bases in between. Treatment given: PENTA 11 planned treatment interruption arm or continuous ART arm. From thawed PBMCs, naive CD4+ CD45RA+ CD45RO- T cells were sorted. The chain joins TRBV23-1 to TRBJ2-5; D gene uncertain. TRBV23-1 is classed as an ORF, of uncertain function. The TCR originated in a pool of human donors with HIV. The sequenced sample was CD45RA+ CD4+ T cells from PBMCs, pooled from several time points, obtained from a donor given antiretroviral therapy, either interrupted or continuous. The subset: naive CD4+ CD45RA+ CD45RO- T cells. The CDR3: CASSQSFSETQYF. The CDR3 bases are TGCGCCAGCAGTCAATCGTTTAGCGAGACCCAGTACTTC.